The rows below give T cell receptor beta chains drawn from one sample of a study of cytomegalovirus exposure and HLA in healthy donors. Sequencing used immunoSEQ multiplex PCR; TCRdb keeps in-frame clones, though not all of them. Seen here are 150,000 to 250,000 clones, 80% to 90% observed once, and the top ten hold around 1.2%. The source material was PBMCs. The receptors shown here come from a woman in her twenties or thirties in good health and CMV-seronegative. The CDR3 runs from the conserved cysteine through the conserved F or W. D genes are given only for firm matches. Some rows mark clone size as missing; the rest say once, few, many or name a class of expanded clone.

TRBV7-3,TRBD1,TRBJ2-7,-,CASSLGPGQYYEQYF,TGTGCCAGCAGCTTAGGACCGGGACAGTACTACGAGCAGTACTTC
TRBV5-4,TRBD2,TRBJ2-1,-,CASSQGSGGPNEQFF,TGTGCCAGCAGCCAAGGGAGCGGGGGGCCCAATGAGCAGTTCTTC
TRBV4-1,-,TRBJ2-3,-,CASSQVRDTQYF,TGCGCCAGCAGCCAAGTACGGGATACGCAGTATTTT
TRBV19,TRBD1,TRBJ1-5,-,CASSTTGFSNQPQHF,TGTGCCAGTAGTACGACAGGGTTTAGCAATCAGCCCCAGCATTTT
TRBV9,TRBD2,TRBJ2-3,-,CASSRGGITDTQYF,TGTGCCAGCAGCCGGGGAGGGATCACAGATACGCAGTATTTT
TRBV7-8,-,TRBJ2-7,-,CASSLATGISYEQYF,TGTGCCAGCAGCTTAGCGACGGGGATCTCCTACGAGCAGTACTTC
TRBV23-1,-,TRBJ1-1,few,CASTPGHWNTEAFF,TGCGCCAGCACGCCGGGACACTGGAACACTGAAGCTTTCTTT
TRBV5-7,TRBD2,TRBJ2-7,-,CACRGRPPLSGRAEQYF,TGTGCCTGTAGGGGCCGTCCCCCTCTTAGCGGGAGAGCCGAGCAGTACTTC
TRBV4-1,TRBD2,TRBJ2-2,-,CASSQRLAGEPGELFF,TGCGCCAGCAGCCAACGGCTAGCGGGAGAGCCCGGGGAGCTGTTTTTT
TRBV11-3,TRBD2,TRBJ2-3,-,CASSPRTSGGTDTQYF,TGTGCCAGCAGCCCTCGGACTAGCGGGGGGACAGATACGCAGTATTTT
TRBV27,TRBD1,TRBJ1-6,-,CASSRGQAGNSPLHF,TGTGCCAGCAGTAGGGGACAGGCTGGTAATTCACCCCTCCACTTT
TRBV9,TRBD1,TRBJ2-7,-,CASSGPLTGEQYF,TGTGCCAGCAGCGGACCGTTGACAGGGGAGCAGTACTTC
TRBV5-1,TRBD2,TRBJ2-1,-,CASRTSEYNEQFF,TGCGCCAGCAGGACTAGCGAATACAATGAGCAGTTCTTC
TRBV6-5,-,TRBJ2-7,few,CASSSGAGGTYEQYF,TGTGCCAGCAGCTCGGGGGCAGGGGGGACTTACGAGCAGTACTTC
TRBV15,-,TRBJ2-3,once,CATSSRRGGRTDTQYF,TGTGCCACCAGCAGCCGAAGGGGGGGAAGGACAGATACGCAGTATTTT
TRBV7-3,-,TRBJ1-3,-,CASSLTGGVAGNTIYF,TGTGCCAGCAGCTTAACCGGAGGGGTGGCCGGAAACACCATATATTTT
TRBV6-6,-,TRBJ2-7,-,CASSYSFERYEQYF,TGTGCCAGCAGTTACTCGTTCGAGAGGTACGAGCAGTACTTC
TRBV6-5,-,TRBJ1-1,few,CASSAGYRFNF,TGTGCCAGCAGTGCGGGGTACAGGTTCAATTTT
TRBV7-2,-,TRBJ1-5,once,CASSLALTGRQPQHF,TGTGCCAGCAGCTTAGCTTTGACAGGAAGACAGCCCCAGCATTTT
TRBV6-6,TRBD1,TRBJ1-1,-,CASIRGDTEAFF,TGTGCCAGCATCAGGGGGGACACTGAAGCTTTCTTT
TRBV20-1,-,TRBJ2-7,-,CSAVSSYEQYF,TGCAGTGCAGTGAGCTCCTACGAGCAGTACTTC
TRBV5-1,-,TRBJ2-7,few,CASSRRLETYEQYF,TGCGCCAGCAGCCGAAGACTAGAGACCTACGAGCAGTACTTC
TRBV19,-,TRBJ1-5,-,CASDRIVHSNQPQHF,TGTGCCAGCGACAGGATCGTCCATAGCAATCAGCCCCAGCATTTT
TRBV25-1,-,TRBJ2-1,-,CASSDGSSYNEQFF,TGTGCCAGCAGTGACGGGAGCTCCTACAATGAGCAGTTCTTC
TRBV27,TRBD1,TRBJ2-2,-,CAIWDRGHTGELFF,TGTGCCATATGGGACAGGGGTCACACCGGGGAGCTGTTTTTT
TRBV6-5,TRBD1,TRBJ2-7,-,CASSYDRGPYEQYF,TGTGCCAGCAGTTACGACAGGGGTCCCTACGAGCAGTACTTC
TRBV30,-,TRBJ2-1,-,CAWSLPTYNEQFF,TGTGCCTGGAGCCTACCCACCTACAATGAGCAGTTCTTC
TRBV7-3,-,TRBJ2-3,-,CASSPTPLADTQYF,TGTGCCAGCAGCCCGACCCCTCTAGCAGATACGCAGTATTTT
TRBV5-1,-,TRBJ1-1,few,CASSSDGQLNTEAFF,TGCGCCAGCAGCTCAGACGGACAGTTGAACACTGAAGCTTTCTTT
TRBV25-1,-,TRBJ1-2,-,CASSGGGWGARNGYTF,TGTGCCAGCAGTGGGGGGGGATGGGGGGCCCGGAATGGCTACACCTTC
TRBV6-1,TRBD1,TRBJ1-1,-,CASRTPGQGNTEAFF,TGTGCCAGCAGGACGCCGGGACAGGGTAATACTGAAGCTTTCTTT
TRBV9,-,TRBJ2-1,few,CASSGRTVSSYNEQFF,TGTGCCAGCAGCGGTCGGACAGTAAGCTCCTACAATGAGCAGTTCTTC
TRBV18,-,TRBJ1-5,-,CASSPRTESNQPQHF,TGTGCCAGCTCACCCCGGACAGAGAGCAATCAGCCCCAGCATTTT
TRBV11-2,-,TRBJ2-5,-,CASSPNSYETQYF,TGTGCCAGCAGCCCTAATAGTTACGAGACCCAGTACTTC
TRBV6-5,TRBD2,TRBJ2-3,-,CASRRAGGRDTQYF,TGTGCCAGCAGGCGAGCGGGAGGCAGAGATACGCAGTATTTT
TRBV27,TRBD1,TRBJ1-4,-,CASRQRDRAFSTNEKLFF,TGTGCCAGCAGACAACGGGACAGGGCTTTCTCAACTAATGAAAAACTGTTTTTT
TRBV9,TRBD2,TRBJ2-3,-,CASSVGTSGGADTQYF,TGTGCCAGCAGCGTAGGGACTAGCGGGGGGGCAGATACGCAGTATTTT
TRBV6-6,-,TRBJ2-1,once,CASSYLISSSGIF,TGTGCCAGCAGTTACCTTATTTCTAGCTCAGGAATCTTC
TRBV29-1,-,TRBJ1-2,-,CSVDPRQGYGYTF,TGCAGCGTTGATCCGAGGCAGGGCTATGGCTACACCTTC
TRBV25-1,-,TRBJ1-2,-,CASSETGLNYGYTF,TGTGCCAGCAGTGAAACAGGTCTGAACTATGGCTACACCTTC
TRBV6-5,TRBD1,TRBJ2-2,-,CASISGGSVGELFF,TGTGCCAGCATCTCAGGGGGCTCCGTCGGGGAGCTGTTTTTT
TRBV7-9,-,TRBJ1-4,-,CASSLNQQVNLFF,TGTGCCAGCAGCTTAAACCAGCAGGTGAATCTGTTTTTT
TRBV6-6,TRBD1,TRBJ1-5,-,CASSDRGAQPQHF,TGTGCCAGCAGTGACAGGGGGGCTCAGCCCCAGCATTTT
TRBV5-1,-,TRBJ2-1,-,CASSLVAGAHNEQFF,TGCGCCAGCAGCTTGGTGGCGGGGGCCCACAATGAGCAGTTCTTC
TRBV6-6,-,TRBJ1-1,-,CASSNTGVQNTEAFF,TGTGCCAGCAGTAACACGGGAGTTCAGAACACTGAAGCTTTCTTT
TRBV7-2,TRBD2,TRBJ2-3,-,CASTRTSGASSTDTQYF,TGTGCCAGCACCCGGACTAGCGGGGCCTCTAGCACAGATACGCAGTATTTT
TRBV6-5,-,TRBJ1-5,-,CASSYSGPNQPQHF,TGTGCCAGCAGTTACTCGGGGCCTAATCAGCCCCAGCATTTT
TRBV5-4,TRBD1,TRBJ2-7,-,CASSPDRGSYEQYF,TGTGCCAGCAGCCCGGACAGGGGGTCCTACGAGCAGTACTTC
TRBV6-6,-,TRBJ1-3,-,CASSPDSRSGNTIYF,TGTGCCAGCAGTCCCGACAGCCGCTCTGGAAACACCATATATTTT
TRBV6-5,-,TRBJ2-7,-,CASRNVQGYEQYF,TGTGCCAGCAGAAACGTACAGGGCTACGAGCAGTACTTC
TRBV18,-,TRBJ1-2,-,CASSPRGAQGYTF,TGTGCCAGCTCACCCCGGGGGGCGCAGGGCTACACCTTC
TRBV5-1,TRBD1,TRBJ2-3,once,CASSLRQGAPDTQYF,TGCGCCAGCAGCTTGAGGCAGGGGGCTCCAGATACGCAGTATTTT
TRBV19,TRBD1,TRBJ1-5,-,CASSIRITRQGRVVGQPQHF,TGTGCCAGTAGTATAAGGATCACCAGACAGGGCCGGGTAGTAGGTCAGCCCCAGCATTTT
TRBV5-1,-,TRBJ1-2,once,CASSLADAGINGYTF,TGCGCCAGCAGCTTGGCCGATGCAGGGATTAATGGCTACACCTTC